This T cell receptor beta chain stems from a study of shared clonotypes between healthy human individuals. Study summary: Donor composition was two women and three men, aged 18 to 49.

Study conclusions and caveats: When naive CD4 clonotypes were compared across a few donors, about 4.9% were shared.

From CD4+ cells came CD45RA+ naive and CD45RA-negative memory subsets. Trimming cost V 1 base and J 1 base, with 7 bases left between them. Germline V gene data show CDR1 as GTSNPN and CDR2 as SVGIG (reference sequence). This CDR3 has 13 residues. This clone was seen a handful of times. No antigen is known for it. Approximately 220 ng DNA, around 30,000 T cell genomes, went into each sorted-subset replicate PCR. Some clones are missing from TCRdb's copy, which holds only in-frame ones; the method was immunoSEQ multiplex PCR. The sample lists roughly 2 million clones, 95% occurring once. Material: naive CD4+ T cells sorted from blood. Subset defined: CD45RA+ positively selected. This receptor was obtained from a man aged 18 to 29 in good health. The gene calls are TRBV30 and TRBJ1-1; D not resolved. The CDR3 protein is CAWSEQTNTEAFF. CDR3 coding DNA: TGTGCCTGGAGTGAACAGACGAACACTGAAGCTTTCTTT.